These 24 T cell receptor beta chains share one sample of origin, sequenced in a study of T cells in women clearing cervical HPV infection. Repertoires were generated with immunoSEQ multiplex PCR, while TCRdb's copy carries only in-frame clones and drops some. The sample holds 15,000 to 20,000 clones. The sample was blood buffy coat. The origin of the receptors is a woman aged 18 to 75 with a cervical HPV16 infection that either progressed to CIN3+ or cleared (not recorded which).

Remarks on this clone: The observed sequence ends 3 residues before the CDR3 terminus, with the missing tail filled in from the germline J gene. The rearrangement links TRBV7-9 to TRBJ2-5; D not resolved. The CDR3 runs to 13 residues. Germline V gene lookup returns CDR1 SEHNR and CDR2 FQNEAQ (reference sequence). Between the trimmed V and J ends, which lost 5 bases and 7 bases, there was a span of 14 bases. CDR3 amino acids: CASSPSTVVTQYF. The DNA read from the CDR3 is TGTGCCAGCAGCCCCTCCACGGTGGTGACC. The full variable domain, completed using reference TRBV7-9 and TRBJ2-5, is DTGVSQNPRHKITKRGQNVTFRCDPISEHNRLYWYRQTLGQGPEFLTYFQNEAQLEKSRLLSDRFSAERPKGSFSTLEIQRTEQGDSAMYLCASSPSTVVTQYFGPGTRLLVL.

Turning to this clone: The read finishes 3 residues shy of the CDR3 end, and the germline J gene is used to complete it. This chain uses TRBV20-1 with TRBJ1-2; no reliable D call. Germline V gene sequence: CDR1 DFQATT, CDR2 SNEGSKA (reference sequence). This CDR3 has 16 residues. CDR3 bases read: TGCAGTGCTACCATATGGGCAGGAGACAAAGACTACGAC. This gives the protein CSATIWAGDKDYD. The CDR3 in its entirety is CSATIWAGDKDYDYTF.

Points on this clone: The sequence runs out 3 residues before the end of the CDR3; the remainder is reconstructed from the germline J gene. The rearrangement uses TRBV7-2 and TRBJ2-2, with D possibly being TRBD1 (5 bases). CDR3 length: 14 amino acids. Germline-derived CDR1 and CDR2 are SGHTA and FQGNSA. The CDR3 here is CASSSPSGANVLFF. The sequenced part of the CDR3 DNA is TGTGCCAGCAGCTCCCCCTCTGGGGCCAACGTG.

With respect to this clone: The read finishes 3 residues shy of the CDR3 end, and the germline J gene is used to complete it. V is TRBV20-1 and J is TRBJ1-5; 10 bases fit TRBD1. This CDR3 spans 16 amino acids. V dropped 6 bases and J dropped 4; count of bases not matched to a gene: 12. Germline CDR1 and CDR2: DFQATT and SNEGSKA (reference sequence). The CDR3: CSAPRAGTGDNQPQHF. The CDR3 DNA, read in part, is TGCAGTGCGCCCAGGGCGGGGACAGGGGATAATCAGCCC.

To note about this clone: The read ends 3 residues early relative to the CDR3; the germline J gene fills the gap. The V call is TRBV2, the J call TRBJ1-5; tentatively, D is TRBD1 (6 bases). From germline, CDR1 is SNHLY and CDR2 FYNNEI. V was shortened by 1 base and J by 6 bases, with 16 bases between the two germline ends. The CDR3 contains 16 residues. CDR3 DNA (partial): TGTGCCAGCAGTGAAGGGACAGCGACGGTGGGTCAGCCC. It specifies CASSEGTATVGQP. The CDR3 reads in full as CASSEGTATVGQPQHF.

In regard to this clone: The CDR3 extends 3 residues past the end of the read, so its final part is completed from the germline J gene. The chain carries TRBV5-8 and TRBJ1-5, with D possibly TRBD1 on 5 matching bases. Trimming removed 4 bases at V and 9 bases at J, with 14 bases between. The CDR3 is 13 residues long. Germline V CDR1 and CDR2: SGHTS, YDEGEE. CDR3 in amino acids: CASSRARGGPQHF. CDR3 DNA (partial): TGTGCCAGCAGCCGCGCGCGCGGGGGGCCC. The full variable domain, its missing parts supplied by reference TRBV5-8 and TRBJ1-5, is EAGVTQSPTHLIKTRGQQATLRCSPISGHTSVYWYQQALGLGLQFLLWYDEGEERNRGNFPPRFSGRQFPNYSSELNVNALELEDSALYLCASSRARGGPQHFGDGTRLSIL.

In the case of this clone: From the germline J gene comes the end of the CDR3, since the read stops 3 residues before it. At the DNA level, this CDR3 is encoded by other sequences in the same sample as well. V and J are TRBV7-7 and TRBJ1-3, with 7 nucleotides matching TRBD1. J lost 4 bases, V lost 2 bases, and 11 bases had no gene match. The V gene's germline CDR1 is SSHAT and CDR2 FNYEAQ (reference sequence). The CDR3 totals 17 residues. The covered CDR3 bases are TGTGCCAGCAGCTTACTCCCTACAGGGGCTACGGGAAACACC. It specifies CASSLLPTGATGNT. The whole CDR3 reads CASSLLPTGATGNTIYF.

Regarding this clone: The read ends 3 residues early relative to the CDR3; the germline J gene fills the gap. This chain uses TRBV2 with TRBJ1-5; 7 bases line up with TRBD1. The CDR3 runs to 16 residues. Germline trimming cut 6 bases from V and 5 bases from J; bases unmatched to any gene: 13. The germline V gene has CDR1 SNHLY and CDR2 FYNNEI. The CDR3 DNA, read in part, is TGTGCCAGCAGCACATCTCAGACAGGGCTTGATCAGCCC. This translates into CASSTSQTGLDQP. The full-length CDR3 reads as CASSTSQTGLDQPQHF.

Comments on this clone: The missing CDR3 end, 3 residues past where the read stops, is filled in from the germline J gene. This chain connects TRBV30 to TRBJ2-2; D is possibly TRBD1 (6 bases). Germline V CDR1 and CDR2: GTSNPN, SVGIG (reference sequence). CDR3 length: 16 amino acids. CDR3 loop: CAWSSTNRGSSEKLFF. The CDR3 DNA, read in part, is TGTGCCTGGAGTTCTACGAATAGGGGGTCGAGTGAAAAG.

On this clone: Sequencing ends 3 residues short of the CDR3 end; the germline J gene provides the rest. This rearrangement joins TRBV27 to TRBJ1-2, with 9 positions matching TRBD1. The CDR3 is 14 amino acids. Per the germline V gene, CDR1 is MNHEY and CDR2 is SMNVEV (reference sequence). Germline trimming cut 5 bases from V and 4 bases from J; bases unmatched to any gene: 5. The part of the CDR3 DNA that was read is TGTGCCAGCAGTCTCTCGACAGGGGGCTATGGC. This encodes CASSLSTGGYG. The whole CDR3 reads CASSLSTGGYGYTF.

Comment on this clone: The sequenced fragment ends 3 residues before the CDR3 boundary, so the rest is inferred from the germline J gene. The chain employs TRBV7-2 and TRBJ2-1, with a tentative D call TRBD2 (5 bases). CDR3 length equals 12 residues. V lost 8 bases, J lost 8 bases, and 13 bases lay in between. The germline V gene encodes CDR1 SGHTA and CDR2 FQGNSA. This CDR3 is CASLPGEYEQFF. The sequenced part of the CDR3 DNA is TGTGCCAGCTTACCCGGGGAGTATGAG.

About this clone: The CDR3 is cut off 3 residues early in the read; its end comes from the germline J gene. This rearrangement joins TRBV11-2 to TRBJ2-2; D is uncertain. The CDR3 has 12 residues. Germline V gene lookup returns CDR1 SGHAT and CDR2 FQNNGV. The CDR3 protein is CASRVRSSPLFF. Incomplete CDR3 DNA: TGTGCCAGCAGGGTCAGAAGTTCACCG.

Of note for this clone: The CDR3 end lies 3 residues beyond the end of the read and is filled in from the germline J gene. The J gene is TRBJ1-4, the V gene TRBV5-1; D is possibly TRBD1 (6 bases). The ends were cut back, 0 bases at V and 2 bases at J, with 8 bases in the middle. The CDR3 length is 15 residues. Germline V lookup: CDR1 SGHRS, CDR2 YFSETQ. The DNA read from the CDR3 is TGCGCCAGCAGCTTGGCGGACAGTACTAATGAAAAA. This encodes CASSLADSTNEK. The complete CDR3 protein is CASSLADSTNEKLFF.

To note about this clone: Read coverage stops 3 residues before the CDR3 terminus; the germline J gene supplies the remainder. This chain uses TRBV20-1 with TRBJ2-7; 9 bases map to TRBD2. This CDR3 contains 13 residues. The V gene end was trimmed by 1 base and the J gene end by 6 bases; junction bases not matched to a gene: 4. The V gene's germline CDR1 is DFQATT and CDR2 SNEGSKA (reference sequence). CDR3 amino acids: CSARGGGGGEQYF. CDR3 DNA, as far as it was read: TGCAGTGCTAGAGGGGGCGGGGGGGGCGAG.

Turning to this clone: The junction differs from germline at one of its ends, possibly a read error. The missing CDR3 end, 3 residues past where the read stops, is filled in from the germline J gene. The chain couples TRBV20-1 to TRBJ1-6, with D possibly matching TRBD1 (5 bases). Germline-derived CDR1 and CDR2 are DFQATT and SNEGSKA (reference sequence). The CDR3 is 16 residues long. The CDR3 spells CSARDVQGLDNPPLHF. The CDR3 bases that were read are TGCAGTGCTAGAGATGTTCAGGGTTTAGATAATCCACCC.

Concerning this clone itself: Coverage ceases 3 residues before the CDR3 finishes, and the germline J gene fills in the end. The chain combines TRBV19 with TRBJ2-1; D remains unclear. CDR3 size: 13 residues. From germline, CDR1 is LNHDA and CDR2 SQIVND (reference sequence). Between the trimmed V and J ends, which lost 2 bases and 6 bases, there was a span of 8 bases. The CDR3 bases that were read are TGTGCCAGTAGTATAAACCCGGTCAATGAG. Translating gives CASSINPVNE. The whole CDR3 is CASSINPVNEQFF.

A word on this clone: The read terminates 3 residues before the CDR3 end, so the remaining end is supplied by the germline J gene. The chain joins TRBV29-1 to TRBJ2-3; maybe TRBD1 (6 bases). Germline V CDR1 and CDR2: SQVTM, ANQGSEA. CDR3 length: 13 residues. V dropped 3 bases and J dropped 5 bases, with 12 bases sitting between them. The CDR3 here is CSVDYRVRDTQYF. Partial CDR3 DNA: TGCAGCGTTGATTACAGGGTGAGAGATACG.

A note on this clone: The germline gene is not matched at one end of the junction; a read error may be the cause. The read halts 3 residues ahead of the CDR3 end, with the missing end drawn from the germline J gene. The rearrangement uses TRBV20-1 and TRBJ1-2, with 8 bases aligning to TRBD1. This CDR3 region has 15 residues. Germline V gene sequence: CDR1 DFQATT, CDR2 SNEGSKA (reference sequence). The sequenced CDR3 bases are TGCAGTGCTAGAGATCCGCAGGGGGCTAAGTATGGC. As protein: CSARDPQGAKYG. The full CDR3 protein reads CSARDPQGAKYGYTF.

In the case of this clone: The sequenced fragment ends 3 residues before the CDR3 boundary, so the rest is inferred from the germline J gene. The chain links TRBV19 to TRBJ2-1; D possibly corresponds to TRBD1 (6 bases). CDR3 length equals 14 residues. Per germline, CDR1 LNHDA and CDR2 SQIVND (reference sequence). V was clipped by 7 bases and J by 0 bases, with 10 bases between them. CDR3 residues: CASNKDSSYNEQFF. Incomplete CDR3 DNA: TGTGCCAGTAATAAGGACAGCTCCTACAATGAG.

A remark on this clone: The read terminates 3 residues before the CDR3 end, so the remaining end is supplied by the germline J gene. This chain connects TRBV20-1 to TRBJ2-1, with TRBD2 matching over 9 bases. The germline V gene encodes CDR1 DFQATT and CDR2 SNEGSKA (reference sequence). CDR3 length equals 12 residues. The J segment lost 9 bases and the V segment lost 6 bases, leaving 6 bases of the junction unmatched. CDR3 protein: CSAARGGGEQFF. The DNA read from the CDR3 is TGCAGTGCGGCGCGGGGGGGTGGTGAG.

CDR3 DNA, as far as it was read: TGTGCCAGCAGCCAAGGCGACAGGGTTTTGGAAAAA. Translated, it gives CASSQGDRVLEK. The entire CDR3 is CASSQGDRVLEKLFF. The chain combines TRBV4-2 with TRBJ1-4, with TRBD1 matching over 7 bases. The read ends 3 residues before the CDR3 terminus; that terminus is restored from the germline J gene. Per germline, CDR1 LGHNA and CDR2 YNFKEQ. V was clipped by 1 base and J by 8 bases; unmatched bases: 7. The CDR3 contains 15 residues.

About this clone: The sequenced fragment ends 3 residues before the CDR3 boundary, so the rest is inferred from the germline J gene. The rearrangement joins TRBV7-2 to TRBJ2-2; 8 bases agree with TRBD1. From germline, CDR1 is SGHTA and CDR2 FQGNSA. CDR3 length: 14 amino acids. Incomplete CDR3 DNA: TGTGCCAGCACTAGGGACAGGCCAGCATCACCG. This gives the protein CASTRDRPASP. The full CDR3 protein reads CASTRDRPASPLFF.

Concerning this clone itself: The read is 3 residues too short to cover the CDR3 end, so that end is filled in from the germline J gene. The V and J genes are TRBV30 and TRBJ2-4; 15 nucleotides line up with TRBD2. The CDR3 is 20 residues long. Germline-derived CDR1 and CDR2 are GTSNPN and SVGIG (reference sequence). Trimming removed 0 bases from V and 0 bases from J; junction bases left unmatched: 9. The CDR3 DNA, read in part, is TGTGCCTGGAGTGTACTGAGGACTAGCGGGGGGGTCTTAGCCAAAAACATT. Protein product: CAWSVLRTSGGVLAKNI. In full, the CDR3 reads CAWSVLRTSGGVLAKNIQYF.

As concerns this clone: The read finishes 3 residues shy of the CDR3 end, and the germline J gene is used to complete it. J is TRBJ2-7 and V is TRBV7-2; D is unresolved. From germline, CDR1 is SGHTA and CDR2 FQGNSA. The CDR3 spans 14 residues. With 6 bases removed from V and 6 bases from J, the gap between germline ends came to 18 bases. The CDR3 bases that were read are TGTGCCAGCAGACTCTCGTACGGATCGGGCGAG. Translated: CASRLSYGSGE. From start to end, the CDR3 is CASRLSYGSGEQYF.